This TCR beta chain was sequenced for a study of blood T cells in healthy people across ages. Study-level background: In model experiments, template switching was able to capture about one barcoded beta molecule for every two T cells that were present. Study-level points and caveats: Per million T cells, the diversity of TCR beta decreased roughly linearly as age advanced.

Each sample used at least 6 million PBMCs. Only a few counts were recorded for this clonotype. Antigen: not known. Using a J-beta primer mix together with a sample-barcoded 5' primer, a second PCR was run for roughly 7 to 11 cycles. Researchers report that each sample yielded at least 2.5 million CDR3-containing paired-end reads. MiXCR was run by TCRdb on the 5' RACE reads, yielding one entry per CDR3 protein. Of about 2 million distinct CDR3 sequences listed, 49% are singletons. CDR1 SEHNR and CDR2 FQNEAQ come from the germline V gene (reference sequence). This CDR3 is built from 14 residues. The chain employs TRBV7-9 and TRBJ2-5; 9 bases are a match to TRBD1. The last part of the DNA fits TRBJ2-7 better; the J call may be wrong. The specimen was blood. The sequence was collected from a woman in her 40s in good health. CDR3 residues: CASLGGTGKYEQYF. The CDR3 DNA reads TGTGCCAGCCTCGGGGGGACAGGGAAATACGAGCAGTACTTC.